The 28 T cell receptor beta chains presented below share a single source sample, sequenced in a study of response to subunit inactivated influenza vaccine. TCRdb passed the RT-PCR reads through MiXCR, listing each CDR3 protein once. The repertoire holds 200,000 to 300,000 distinct CDR3 sequences, with roughly an eighth as singletons. This specimen consisted of non-naive T cells sorted from PBMCs, obtained around 15 days before vaccination. These TCRs come from a man between 45 and 60 years old who received an inactivated influenza vaccine.

In its sample, this clonotype was seen a few times. V is TRBV6-6 and J is TRBJ2-7; TRBD1 matches 7 bases. The germline V gene encodes CDR1 MNHNY and CDR2 SVGAGI (reference sequence). CDR3 size: 12 residues. V shed 8 bases, J shed 2 bases, and the junction held 3 bases outside the gene matches. CDR3 amino acids: CASGGTAYEQYF. The CDR3 coding sequence is TGTGCCAGCGGTGGGACAGCCTACGAGCAGTACTTC.

The V gene is TRBV13, the J gene TRBJ2-5, with 10 bases fitting TRBD2. V gave up 4 bases and J gave up 5 bases; unmatched junction bases: 10. Germline CDR1 reads PRHDT; CDR2 reads FYEKMQ (reference sequence). The length of the CDR3 is 16 residues. CDR3 protein: CASSSVEAGGQETQYF. Here the CDR3 DNA reads TGTGCCAGCAGCTCCGTCGAAGCGGGGGGGCAGGAGACCCAGTACTTC.

The rearrangement joins TRBV5-1 to TRBJ2-1; 9 bases fit TRBD1. CDR1 SGHRS and CDR2 YFSETQ come from the germline V gene. The CDR3 contains 16 residues. V lost 0 bases to trimming and J lost 3 bases; unmatched junction nucleotides: 4. The CDR3 sequence is CASSLAGQGYYNEQFF. CDR3 in DNA: TGCGCCAGCAGCTTGGCGGGACAGGGCTACTACAATGAGCAGTTCTTC.

This chain links TRBV7-9 with TRBJ2-7; 11 nucleotides agree with TRBD2. The V and J ends lost 3 bases and 4 bases, in that order; junction bases with no gene match: 5. Germline-derived CDR1 and CDR2 are SEHNR and FQNEAQ (reference sequence). CDR3 length: 15 amino acids. For the CDR3, the DNA is TGTGCCAGCAGCTTCGCTAGCGGGAGGATGTACGAGCAGTACTTC. Translation gives CASSFASGRMYEQYF.

This clonotype was seen ten or more times. The rearrangement joins TRBV4-2 to TRBJ1-1; D possibly corresponds to TRBD1 (5 bases). Trimming shortened V by 0 bases and J by 1 base, and 6 bases separated the two germline ends. The CDR3 spans 14 residues. CDR1 and CDR2 from the germline V gene are LGHNA and YNFKEQ. CDR3 in DNA: TGTGCCAGCAGCCAAGACACAGGGAACACTGAAGCTTTCTTT. Its translation: CASSQDTGNTEAFF.

This clonotype was detected only a few times. This chain connects TRBV10-3 to TRBJ1-1; no clear D. The V gene's germline CDR1 is ENHRY and CDR2 SYGVKD. With 0 bases removed from V and 11 bases from J, the gap between germline ends came to 13 bases. The CDR3 consists of 13 residues. The CDR3: CAISESVAFGAFF. The CDR3 bases are TGTGCCATCAGTGAGTCTGTGGCATTTGGTGCTTTCTTT.

This clonotype was picked up many times. This sequence joins TRBV20-1 and TRBJ2-7, with a possible D match to TRBD1 (5 bases). This CDR3 contains 17 residues. Germline values: CDR1 DFQATT, CDR2 SNEGSKA (reference sequence). The germline V and J ends were trimmed by 2 bases and 5 bases, with 25 bases remaining between them. The chain's CDR3 is CSARPHAGQGGFHEQYF. For the CDR3, the DNA is TGCAGTGCTAGACCTCACGCCGGCCAGGGTGGTTTCCACGAGCAGTACTTC.

This clonotype was picked up many times. The rearrangement uses TRBV3-1 and TRBJ1-2; no clear D. Trimming stripped 6 bases from V and 0 bases from J, with 8 bases between. From germline, CDR1 is LGHDT and CDR2 YNNKEL (reference sequence). The CDR3 is 13 amino acids. The CDR3 nucleotides read TGTGCCAGCAGTCCACTCACTAACTATGGCTACACCTTC. Its protein product is CASSPLTNYGYTF.

In this sample, this clonotype turned up a few times. The chain couples TRBV7-2 to TRBJ1-2, with a weak D call TRBD1 (6 bases). This CDR3 spans 14 amino acids. Trimming shortened V by 6 bases and J by 7 bases, and 18 bases separated the two germline ends. Per germline, CDR1 SGHTA and CDR2 FQGNSA. The CDR3 DNA follows: TGTGCCAGCAGTCCACAGGGTCTCCTCCGTGGCTACACCTTC. Its translation: CASSPQGLLRGYTF.

This clonotype was seen at least ten times. V and J are TRBV4-2 and TRBJ1-6; 11 nucleotides align to TRBD1. Germline V lookup: CDR1 LGHNA, CDR2 YNFKEQ. The CDR3 is made up of 16 amino acids. V dropped 5 bases and J dropped 10; count of bases not matched to a gene: 10. The CDR3 sequence: CASSFQSDRGRSPLHF. In nucleotides, the CDR3 is TGTGCCAGCAGCTTTCAATCGGACAGGGGGCGATCACCCCTCCACTTT.

The V gene is TRBV18, the J gene TRBJ2-1; D not resolved. Germline CDR1 and CDR2: KGHSH and LQKENI. The CDR3 loop spans 17 amino acids. The V end lost 0 bases, the J end lost 0 bases, and 12 bases lay between the germline ends. CDR3 DNA: TGTGCCAGCTCACCACCGAATGCCCGAAGCTCCTACAATGAGCAGTTCTTC. Its translation is CASSPPNARSSYNEQFF.

This chain uses TRBV18 with TRBJ2-5, with D possibly being TRBD2 (5 bases). Germline V lookup: CDR1 KGHSH, CDR2 LQKENI. Trimming shortened V by 2 bases and J by 5 bases, and 9 bases separated the two germline ends. The CDR3 is 13 residues long. The CDR3 protein is CASSPFGKETQYF. In DNA, the CDR3 is TGTGCCAGCTCACCATTCGGGAAGGAGACCCAGTACTTC.

This clonotype occurred many times. Here the CDR3 reads CSAPRPGQETQYF. CDR3 DNA sequence: TGCAGTGCCCCAAGACCGGGACAGGAGACCCAGTACTTC. The V and J genes are TRBV20-1 and TRBJ2-5; 7 bases match TRBD1. The germline CDR1 and CDR2 sequences are DFQATT and SNEGSKA (reference sequence). The CDR3 runs to 13 residues. The J segment lost 5 bases and the V segment lost 6 bases, leaving 9 bases of the junction unmatched.

This clonotype was found a few times. The chain joins TRBV5-5 to TRBJ1-6; 9 bases align to TRBD1. The J segment lost 12 bases and the V segment lost 1 base, leaving 11 bases of the junction unmatched. Germline-derived CDR1 and CDR2 are SGHKS and YYEKEE (reference sequence). The CDR3 loop spans 16 amino acids. The CDR3, as DNA: TGTGCCAGCAGCTTGTATCTTGGGACAGGGAGAGAACCCCTCCACTTT. Protein: CASSLYLGTGREPLHF.

The sample holds a few counts of this clonotype. The chain has TRBV4-2 and TRBJ2-7, with TRBD2 matching over 8 bases. The CDR3 loop spans 15 amino acids. V shed 0 bases, J shed 3 bases, and the junction held 4 bases outside the gene matches. The V gene's germline CDR1 is LGHNA and CDR2 YNFKEQ. CDR3 in DNA: TGTGCCAGCAGCCAAGAAAGCACTAGCGGCTACGAGCAGTACTTC. Its translation is CASSQESTSGYEQYF.

The CDR3 loop is CAISESRDDQPQHF. The CDR3, as DNA: TGTGCCATCAGTGAGTCCCGAGACGATCAGCCCCAGCATTTT. This chain uses TRBV10-3 with TRBJ1-5; D gene uncertain. Germline assignment: CDR1 ENHRY and CDR2 SYGVKD. The CDR3 consists of 14 residues. Trimming took 0 bases from V and 5 from J, leaving 8 bases between them.

The chain couples TRBV5-5 to TRBJ2-7; D is perhaps TRBD1 (6 bases). This CDR3 comprises 14 residues. V dropped 3 bases and J dropped 3 bases, with 13 bases sitting between them. CDR1 SGHKS and CDR2 YYEKEE come from the germline V gene (reference sequence). CDR3 in amino acids: CASSSGTSFYEQYF. The CDR3 DNA sequence: TGTGCCAGCAGCTCCGGGACAAGCTTCTACGAGCAGTACTTC.

This clonotype was picked up many times. The chain couples TRBV7-8 to TRBJ1-5; D is undetermined. CDR3 length: 13 amino acids. V lost 4 bases, J lost 4 bases, and 8 bases lay in between. Germline CDR1 reads SGHVS; CDR2 reads FQNEAQ. The CDR3 loop reads CASSYDRNQPQHF. As DNA, the CDR3 is TGTGCCAGCAGCTATGACCGAAATCAGCCCCAGCATTTT.

This clonotype was counted a few times. V usage is TRBV5-1 and J usage is TRBJ2-7; D is unclear. Trimming shortened V by 4 bases and J by 3 bases, and 8 bases separated the two germline ends. The CDR3 totals 12 residues. CDR1 and CDR2 from the germline V gene are SGHRS and YFSETQ. The CDR3, as DNA: TGCGCCAGCAGCCCAAACAACTACGAGCAGTACTTC. It is translated as CASSPNNYEQYF.

This clonotype was seen many times. The CDR3 DNA sequence: TGTGCCAGCAGCGTACGTCCGACCGGGGCCCAGAAAGAGACCCAGTACTTC. Residues: CASSVRPTGAQKETQYF. The chain combines TRBV9 with TRBJ2-5, with D possibly called TRBD1 or TRBD2 (5 bases each). The CDR3 contains 17 residues. Trimming stripped 1 base from V and 3 bases from J, with 19 bases between. The V gene's germline CDR1 is SGDLS and CDR2 YYNGEE.

This clonotype was detected only a few times. The J gene is TRBJ2-1, the V gene TRBV6-2 or TRBV6-3, with D possibly being TRBD2 (6 bases). In germline, CDR1 is MNHEY, CDR2 SVGEGT. V was clipped by 6 bases and J by 0 bases, with 9 bases between them. The CDR3 is 14 amino acids. CDR3 sequence reads: CASRTGLSYNEQFF. The CDR3 region has the DNA TGTGCCAGCAGGACGGGACTCTCCTACAATGAGCAGTTCTTC.

The J gene is TRBJ1-5, the V gene TRBV2, with no clear D. Germline V CDR1 and CDR2: SNHLY, FYNNEI. The V gene lost 3 bases and the J gene lost 0 bases, with 9 bases spanning the gap. This CDR3 region has 15 residues. The CDR3 region has the DNA TGTGCCAGCAGTGACTCGGCCTTTAGCAATCAGCCCCAGCATTTT. The encoded protein is CASSDSAFSNQPQHF.

This clonotype was recorded a few times. This chain connects TRBV6-2 or TRBV6-3 to TRBJ1-1, with 9 bases matching TRBD1. The CDR3 contains 14 residues. CDR1 is MNHEY, CDR2 SVGEGT, per germline. The V and J ends lost 7 bases and 4 bases, in that order; junction bases with no gene match: 7. The CDR3 DNA reads as TGTGCCAGCATCCGGACAGGGGTAAGCACTGAAGCTTTCTTT. Protein sequence: CASIRTGVSTEAFF.

This sequence joins TRBV6-2 or TRBV6-3 and TRBJ1-5; D is unclear. CDR3 length: 17 residues. The V gene lost 0 bases and the J gene lost 1 base, with 13 bases spanning the gap. Germline V lookup: CDR1 MNHEY, CDR2 SVGEGT. DNA of the CDR3: TGTGCCAGCAGTTACTCGTATGGGAGTGGAAGCAATCAGCCCCAGCATTTT. The encoded protein is CASSYSYGSGSNQPQHF.

This clonotype was observed a few times. V is TRBV5-1 and J is TRBJ2-5, with TRBD1 as a possible D gene (6 bases). Germline V gives CDR1 SGHRS, CDR2 YFSETQ. The V end was cut by 2 bases, the J end by 2 bases, with 13 bases between. The CDR3 extends over 15 amino acids. This CDR3 reads CASSLNNQGQETQYF. The CDR3 DNA sequence: TGCGCCAGCAGCTTAAATAACCAGGGGCAAGAGACCCAGTACTTC.

There are many counts of this clonotype. This chain joins TRBV7-2 and TRBJ2-7; the D gene is possibly TRBD2 (6 bases). CDR1 SGHTA and CDR2 FQGNSA come from the germline V gene. The CDR3 has 14 amino acids. Trimming took 3 bases from V and 3 from J, leaving 12 bases between them. The CDR3 region is CASSLYRDFYEQYF. The CDR3 DNA is TGTGCCAGCAGCTTGTACCGGGACTTCTACGAGCAGTACTTC.

This clonotype was detected only a few times. This chain uses TRBV7-9 with TRBJ2-2; maybe TRBD1 (5 bases). The germline V gene encodes CDR1 SEHNR and CDR2 FQNEAQ (reference sequence). The CDR3 consists of 14 residues. Deletions cut 11 bases from V and 1 base from J, with 14 bases between. Written as DNA, the CDR3 is TGTGCCCGGGTTGACAGAGAGAACACCGGGGAGCTGTTTTTT. Translation: CARVDRENTGELFF.

This clonotype was recorded many times. This chain joins TRBV2 and TRBJ2-3; possible D gene TRBD2, 6 bases. From germline, CDR1 is SNHLY and CDR2 FYNNEI. Between the trimmed V and J ends, which lost 2 bases and 6 bases, there was a span of 12 bases. This CDR3 has 14 residues. The CDR3 coding sequence is TGTGCCAGCAGTGAACCCGGGGGTCGCGATACGCAGTATTTT. It specifies CASSEPGGRDTQYF.